This T cell receptor beta chain was identified during a study of molecular identifiers for immune sequencing clone quantification. Broader study findings: Highly expanded clones may be undercounted when identical TCR molecules share barcodes.

TCRdb passed the PCR reads through MiXCR, listing each CDR3 protein once. Of over 600,000 distinct CDR3 sequences in the sample, nearly 20% were seen once. The CDR3 has 16 amino acids. CDR1 is LNHDA and CDR2 is SQIVND in the germline V gene (reference sequence). V dropped 5 bases and J dropped 4; count of bases not matched to a gene: 10. This clonotype was detected only once. Its antigen is not known. Sequencing was performed on naive CD8+ T cells from blood, with Jurkat cell RNA spiked in. As to subset: FACS-sorted CD8+CD4-CCR7+CD45RA+ naive T cells. The TCR originated in a human donor in good health. Some libraries in this study had Jurkat cell RNA spiked in. The V call is TRBV19, the J call TRBJ2-2, with TRBD2 identical over 7 bases. Here the CDR3 reads CASSAMGGSCTGELFF. DNA of the CDR3: TGTGCCAGTAGTGCCATGGGCGGGAGCTGCACCGGGGAGCTGTTTTTT.